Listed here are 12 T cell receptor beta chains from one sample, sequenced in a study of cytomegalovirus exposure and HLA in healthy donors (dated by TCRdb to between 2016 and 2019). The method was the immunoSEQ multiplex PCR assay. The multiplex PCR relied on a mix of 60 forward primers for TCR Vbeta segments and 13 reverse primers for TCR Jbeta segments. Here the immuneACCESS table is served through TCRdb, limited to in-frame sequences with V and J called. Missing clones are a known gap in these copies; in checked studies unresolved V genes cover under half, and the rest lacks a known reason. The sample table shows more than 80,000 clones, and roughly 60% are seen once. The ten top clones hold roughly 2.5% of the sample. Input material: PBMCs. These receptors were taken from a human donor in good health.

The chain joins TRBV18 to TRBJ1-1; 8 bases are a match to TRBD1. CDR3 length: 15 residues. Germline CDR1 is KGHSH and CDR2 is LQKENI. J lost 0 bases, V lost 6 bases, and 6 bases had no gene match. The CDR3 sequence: CASSPGQGLNTEAFF. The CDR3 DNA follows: TGTGCCAGCTCGCCAGGACAGGGCCTGAACACTGAAGCTTTCTTT.

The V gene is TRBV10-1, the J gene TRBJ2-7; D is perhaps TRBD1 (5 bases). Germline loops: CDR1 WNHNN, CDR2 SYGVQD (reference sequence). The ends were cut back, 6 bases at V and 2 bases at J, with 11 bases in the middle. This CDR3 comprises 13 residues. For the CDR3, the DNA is TGCGCCAGCAGGATACAGGTTCCCTACGAGCAGTACTTC. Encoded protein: CASRIQVPYEQYF.

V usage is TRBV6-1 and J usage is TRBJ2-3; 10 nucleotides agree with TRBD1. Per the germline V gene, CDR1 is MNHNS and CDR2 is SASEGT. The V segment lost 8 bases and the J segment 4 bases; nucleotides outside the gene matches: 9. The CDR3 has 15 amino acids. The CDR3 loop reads CASSPDRGLADTQYF. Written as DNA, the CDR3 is TGTGCCAGCTCCCCAGACAGGGGGCTAGCAGATACGCAGTATTTT.

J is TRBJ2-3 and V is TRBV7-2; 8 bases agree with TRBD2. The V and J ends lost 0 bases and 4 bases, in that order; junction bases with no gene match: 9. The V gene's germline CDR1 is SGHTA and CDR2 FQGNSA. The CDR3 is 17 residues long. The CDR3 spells CASSLAVAGRSSDTQYF. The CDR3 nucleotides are TGTGCCAGCAGCTTAGCGGTAGCGGGGAGATCCTCAGATACGCAGTATTTT.

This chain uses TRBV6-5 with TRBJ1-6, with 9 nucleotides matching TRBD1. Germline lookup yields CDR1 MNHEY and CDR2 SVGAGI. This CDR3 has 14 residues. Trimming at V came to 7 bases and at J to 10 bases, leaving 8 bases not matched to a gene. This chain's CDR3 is CASKTGTGNSPLHF. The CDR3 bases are TGTGCCAGCAAGACCGGGACAGGGAACTCACCCCTCCACTTT.

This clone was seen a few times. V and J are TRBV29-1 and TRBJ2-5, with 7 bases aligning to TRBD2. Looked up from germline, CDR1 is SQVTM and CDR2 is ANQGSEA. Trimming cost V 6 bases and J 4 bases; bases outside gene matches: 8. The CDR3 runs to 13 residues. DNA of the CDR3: TGCAGCGTGTCGGGAGGCCGAGGAGAGACCCAGTACTTC. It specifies CSVSGGRGETQYF.

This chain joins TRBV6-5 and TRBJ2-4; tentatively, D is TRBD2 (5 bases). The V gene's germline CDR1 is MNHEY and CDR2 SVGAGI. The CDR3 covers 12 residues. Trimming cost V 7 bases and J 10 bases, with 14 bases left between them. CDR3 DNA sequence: TGTGCCAGCACCCCAGGAGGTGCTATTCAGTACTTC. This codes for CASTPGGAIQYF.

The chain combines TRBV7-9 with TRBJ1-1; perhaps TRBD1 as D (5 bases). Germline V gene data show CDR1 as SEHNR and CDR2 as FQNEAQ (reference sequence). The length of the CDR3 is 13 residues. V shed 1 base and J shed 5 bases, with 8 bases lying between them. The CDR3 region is CASSLEQETEAFF. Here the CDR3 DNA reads TGTGCCAGCAGCTTAGAACAGGAGACTGAAGCTTTCTTT.

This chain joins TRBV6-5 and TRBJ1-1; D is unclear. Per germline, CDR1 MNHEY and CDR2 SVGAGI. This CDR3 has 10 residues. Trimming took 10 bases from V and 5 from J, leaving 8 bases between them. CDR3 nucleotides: TGTGCCATCGGGAGGACTGAAGCTTTCTTT. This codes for CAIGRTEAFF.

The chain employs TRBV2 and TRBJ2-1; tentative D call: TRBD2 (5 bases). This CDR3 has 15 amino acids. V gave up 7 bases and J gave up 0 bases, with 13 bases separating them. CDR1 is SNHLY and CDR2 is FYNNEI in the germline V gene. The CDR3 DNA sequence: TGTGCCAGCAACCCCAGCGGTCTCTCCTACAATGAGCAGTTCTTC. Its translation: CASNPSGLSYNEQFF.

CDR3 coding DNA: TGTGCCAGCAGTGAATTTGTCAGATACTCCTACGAGCAGTACTTC. Its protein is CASSEFVRYSYEQYF. The V gene is TRBV6-1, the J gene TRBJ2-7; D ambiguous. The ends were cut back, 2 bases at V and 0 bases at J, with 11 bases in the middle. Per germline, CDR1 MNHNS and CDR2 SASEGT. The CDR3 contains 15 residues.

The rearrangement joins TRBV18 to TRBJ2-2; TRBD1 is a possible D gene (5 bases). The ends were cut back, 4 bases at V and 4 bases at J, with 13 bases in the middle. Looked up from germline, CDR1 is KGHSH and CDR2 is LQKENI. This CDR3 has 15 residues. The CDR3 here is CASSQGRRSTGELFF. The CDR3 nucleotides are TGTGCCAGCTCACAGGGGCGCCGGTCCACCGGGGAGCTGTTTTTT.